The 10 T cell receptor beta chains below come from one sample, sequenced in a study of cytomegalovirus exposure and HLA in healthy donors. Produced via immunoSEQ multiplex PCR; TCRdb's table is partial and in-frame only. Here the sample spans about 280,000 clones, around nine tenths being singletons. The sample comprised PBMCs. The receptor source for this set is a woman between 18 and 30 years old in good health and CMV-seronegative.

The J gene is TRBJ2-5, the V gene TRBV4-3; 7 bases agree with TRBD1. Germline V gives CDR1 LGHNA, CDR2 YSLEER. With V trimmed by 0 bases and J by 4 bases, 5 bases remained unmatched. The CDR3 runs to 15 residues. Here the CDR3 DNA reads TGCGCCAGCAGCCAAGACTTGACAGGGTCAGAGACCCAGTACTTC. It encodes CASSQDLTGSETQYF.

This chain uses TRBV6-6 with TRBJ1-1; TRBD1 matches at 7 bases. V was pared by 5 bases and J by 7 bases, with 10 bases of the junction left unmatched. Germline CDR1 is MNHNY and CDR2 is SVGAGI (reference sequence). The CDR3 length is 14 residues. CDR3 nucleotide sequence: TGTGCCAGCAGTAAACAGGGGAAGGACGATGAAGCTTTCTTT. Translating it yields CASSKQGKDDEAFF.

This sequence joins TRBV4-2 and TRBJ1-5, with TRBD1 as a possible D gene (6 bases). The germline V and J ends were trimmed by 5 bases and 3 bases, with 17 bases remaining between them. The CDR3 totals 16 residues. CDR1 LGHNA and CDR2 YNFKEQ come from the germline V gene. The chain's CDR3 is CASSTEAWTVNQPQHF. For the CDR3, the DNA is TGTGCCAGCAGCACAGAAGCGTGGACAGTCAATCAGCCCCAGCATTTT.

The chain couples TRBV19 to TRBJ1-2; 7 bases line up with TRBD1. Germline assignment: CDR1 LNHDA and CDR2 SQIVND (reference sequence). J gave up 5 bases and V 4 bases, and 4 bases lay outside the gene matches. The CDR3 is 13 amino acids. The DNA of the CDR3 is TGTGCCAGTAGTACCCGGACAGGTTATGGCTACACCTTC. Translation: CASSTRTGYGYTF.

The genes are TRBV28 and TRBJ1-4; TRBD1 matches at 8 bases. The V gene's germline CDR1 is MDHEN and CDR2 SYDVKM. The CDR3 length is 14 residues. The trim removed 3 bases at V and 7 bases at J, leaving 4 bases unmatched. CDR3 coding DNA: TGTGCCAGCAGTTTCCGACAGGGGACTGAAAAACTGTTTTTT. Amino acids: CASSFRQGTEKLFF.

This chain links TRBV28 with TRBJ1-1; no clear D. V lost 2 bases and J 0 bases, leaving 7 bases between the germline ends. This CDR3 has 14 residues. Germline V CDR1 and CDR2: MDHEN, SYDVKM. CDR3 DNA sequence: TGTGCCAGCAGTTTACGGAGGATGAACACTGAAGCTTTCTTT. This translates into CASSLRRMNTEAFF.

The chain has TRBV5-6 and TRBJ2-5, with TRBD2 matching 8 bases. Germline CDR1 is SGHDT and CDR2 is YYEEEE. The CDR3 is 14 residues long. Trimming at V came to 2 bases and at J to 4 bases, leaving 4 bases not matched to a gene. The DNA for the CDR3 is TGTGCCAGCAGCTTAGCGGGAGTAGGAGAGACCCAGTACTTC. It yields the protein CASSLAGVGETQYF.

CDR3 sequence (DNA): TGTGCCAGCAGGGGAGGAGACTATGGCTACACCTTC. It encodes CASRGGDYGYTF. The J gene is TRBJ1-2, the V gene TRBV7-9; no definite D call. Trimming pared 6 bases from V and 3 bases from J, leaving 8 bases between. The germline CDR1 and CDR2 sequences are SEHNR and FQNEAQ (reference sequence). This CDR3 contains 12 residues. Together with reference TRBV7-9 and TRBJ1-2, the CDR3 gives the full variable domain: DTGVSQNPRHKITKRGQNVTFRCDPISEHNRLYWYRQTLGQGPEFLTYFQNEAQLEKSRLLSDRFSAERPKGSFSTLEIQRTEQGDSAMYLCASRGGDYGYTFGSGTRLTVV.

V is TRBV5-4 and J is TRBJ2-2, with 8 bases identical to TRBD1. With V trimmed by 6 bases and J by 3 bases, 7 bases remained unmatched. The germline V gene has CDR1 SGHNT and CDR2 YYREEE (reference sequence). The CDR3 contains 15 residues. For the CDR3, the DNA is TGTGCCAGCACGCCAGACAGGGGAGACACCGGGGAGCTGTTTTTT. This codes for CASTPDRGDTGELFF.

The chain is built from TRBV6-5 and TRBJ2-3; the D gene is possibly TRBD1 (6 bases). V lost 0 bases to trimming and J lost 3 bases, with 13 bases between them. This CDR3 contains 16 residues. Germline V gene lookup returns CDR1 MNHEY and CDR2 SVGAGI. The CDR3 DNA reads TGTGCCAGCAGTTACTCGACCTGGACAGTAACAGATACGCAGTATTTT. It specifies CASSYSTWTVTDTQYF.